This TCR gamma chain was obtained from a study of Vγ9Vδ2 T cells in congenital toxoplasmosis (dated by TCRdb to about 2021). For the study in its entirety: To diagnose congenital toxoplasmosis, IgG, IgM and IgA serology, Western blot and an in-house interferon-gamma release assay were used. This study compared the CDR3 repertoires of the gamma and delta chains in sorted blood gammadelta T cells from congenitally T. gondii-infected infants versus uninfected infants. Repertoires were sequenced from infants at 2 months after birth and at 1 year of age. TCR sequencing was performed on roughly 5 infected and some ten uninfected infants at 2 months and on 3 infected and 4 uninfected infants at 1 year. Results the study describes overall, beyond this receptor: Two months was the earliest age with enough suitable sample material for TCR repertoire analysis, so newborn repertoires were not sequenced. At 2 months, infected infants appeared to have fewer N additions in TRGV9 and TRDV2 CDR3s than uninfected infants, particularly in TRDV2-TRDJ1 sequences. The repertoire differences between infected and uninfected infants were less clear at 1 year of age than at 2 months. Among 2-month-old infants, germline-encoded fetal-type TRDV2 CDR3 sequences seemed to show up more often in infected than in uninfected infants, which suggests an in utero expansion footprint. A public TRGV9 clonotype was highly prevalent in both infected and uninfected infants.

cDNA was generated in one tube by template-switch reverse transcription with TRGC- and TRDC-specific primers, using SuperScript II. The TRGC primer was designed so that it would bind both of the constant genes TRGC1 and TRGC2. Amplification of TRG and TRD was done with the KAPA Real-Time Library Amplification Kit, and AMPure XP beads were used for purification between steps. Index PCR with the Nextera XT Index Kit was used to add Illumina sequencing adapters. TRG and TRD amplicons were sequenced on an Illumina MiSeq with the V2 300 kit, giving 150 bp paired-end reads. The paper's data handling went like this. Before any further analysis, FastQC version 0.11.8 was used to assess read quality. Reads were aligned against the TRG or TRD reference genes from GenBank, and CDR3 sequences were constructed using MiXCR version 3.0.3. Default MiXCR settings were kept, except that 3 rather than 5 consecutive nucleotides were used to assemble TRDD gene segments. N additions, CDR3 length, J segment length and clonotype sharing between samples were calculated with VDJtools version 1.2.1. CDR3 sequences that were out of frame or contained stop codons were removed from the analysis. The overlap of infant repertoires with previously published Vgamma9Vdelta2 repertoires from fetal, cord blood and adult blood was compared. TCRdb called clones anew from the public reads via CATT; matching DNA rows were later pooled. It is TCRdb's table, rather than the study itself, that gives the V and J calls and clone size. In this sample the table shows fewer than 550 gamma-chain clones, 19% of which occur a single time. The leading ten clones occupy around 24% of the sample.

This clone is hyperexpanded (1% or more) in its sample. This clone's antigen is unknown. The record has no base qualities; no much larger clone is one base away. This specimen includes other DNA sequences encoding the same CDR3. The same treatment, consisting of spiramycin and/or pyrimethamine plus sulfadiazine plus folinic acid, was given to mothers of infected and uninfected infants alike. All infants, infected and uninfected, were born by term delivery after more than 37 weeks of gestation. About 0.95 mL of blood was turned into PBMCs through Lymphoprep gradient centrifugation, and the PBMCs were then cryopreserved in liquid nitrogen and sent to Belgium. After thawing, the PBMCs were labeled with Zombie NIR viability dye and stained with antibodies against CD3, TCR gammadelta, Vgamma9 and Vdelta2. Sorting of CD3+ TCRgammadelta+ T cells was performed on a FACSAria III, reaching a mean purity of approximately 98%. For each sample, RNA was extracted from approximately 10,000 sorted gammadelta T cells with the RNeasy Micro Kit. Each infant was born to a mother who had been enrolled with a primary T. gondii infection during pregnancy. Infant peripheral blood was collected at an outpatient microbiology and virology center in Pavia, Italy.

V is cut back by 0 bases and J by 7 bases, with 3 bases in the junction unmatched. In the germline V gene (reference sequence), CDR1 corresponds to GITISATS and CDR2 to ISYDGTV. The CDR3 starts with the cysteine, ends with the phenylalanine, and has 16 residues. Of the read, only the CDR3 DNA is kept; its 48 bases are in frame from base 1. The clonotype was recovered from a child under 10 years old born to a mother with Toxoplasma gondii infection during pregnancy, either congenitally infected or uninfected (not recorded which). The rearranged chain carries TRGV9 and TRGJP. Sequenced sample: gamma-delta T cells from blood. CDR3 region: CALWEVRELGKKIKVF. The bases are TGTGCCTTGTGGGAGGTGCGGGAGTTGGGCAAAAAAATCAAGGTATTT.